This T cell receptor beta chain was documented in a study of cytomegalovirus exposure and HLA in healthy donors. Unrecorded immune exposure was likely among donors, who were nominally healthy when sampled. The primer mix had 60 Vbeta and 13 Jbeta primers. Sequencing used immunoSEQ multiplex PCR; TCRdb keeps in-frame clones, though not all of them. The data contain approximately 200,000 clones, around three quarters of them seen just once; the ten biggest clones take up 1.9%. This clone was seen more than once but under ten times. Its antigen is not identified. The CDR3 runs to 13 residues. Germline V gene sequence: CDR1 LNHDA, CDR2 SQIVND (reference sequence). With 6 bases removed from V and 1 base from J, the gap between germline ends came to 8 bases. Study-wide results and caveats: Because they were indistinguishable, some V segments, including TRBV6-2 and TRBV6-3, were excluded. It emerged from a later analysis that several of the most significant clusters appeared to be linked to common viral pathogens. A highly shared variant cluster was judged a likely technical artifact.

The sequence was obtained from a man aged 30 to 39 in good health and CMV-seronegative. Sequenced sample: PBMCs. The chain links TRBV19 to TRBJ2-3; D unresolved. The CDR3 sequence: CASRVQGTDTQYF. CDR3 coding DNA: TGTGCCAGTAGGGTCCAGGGCACAGATACGCAGTATTTT.